This T cell receptor beta chain was obtained from a study of OX40 agonist ivuxolimab in advanced cancers. V lost 2 bases and J 2 bases, leaving 17 bases between the germline ends. CDR3 length: 17 residues. The germline CDR1 and CDR2 sequences are SGDLS and YYNGEE. Data came from immunoSEQ multiplex PCR; TCRdb stores just in-frame clones and leaves some out. The data contain more than 60,000 clones, 65% to 85% of them singletons. The chain joins TRBV9 to TRBJ1-3; TRBD1 might be the D (6 bases). The source of this sequence is an adult with an advanced solid tumor such as melanoma, head and neck, liver or kidney cancer. The sample here was CD4+ or CD8+ T cells sorted from blood, taken in a trial of the OX40 agonist ivuxolimab. CDR3 nucleotides: TGTGCCAGCAGCGTCTACAGGGCGACCGGCCCTGGAAACACCATATATTTT. This encodes CASSVYRATGPGNTIYF.